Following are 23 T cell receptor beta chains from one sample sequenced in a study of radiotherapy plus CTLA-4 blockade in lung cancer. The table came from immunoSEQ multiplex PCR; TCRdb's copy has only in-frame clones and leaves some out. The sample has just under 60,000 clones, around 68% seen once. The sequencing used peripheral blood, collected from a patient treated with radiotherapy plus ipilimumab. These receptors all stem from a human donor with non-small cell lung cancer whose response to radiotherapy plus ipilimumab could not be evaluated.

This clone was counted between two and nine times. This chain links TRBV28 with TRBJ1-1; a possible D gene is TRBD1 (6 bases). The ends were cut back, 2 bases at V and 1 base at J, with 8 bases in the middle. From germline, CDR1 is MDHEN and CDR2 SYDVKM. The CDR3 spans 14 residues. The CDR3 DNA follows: TGTGCCAGCAGTTTAGGACAGTGGAACACTGAAGCTTTCTTT. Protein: CASSLGQWNTEAFF. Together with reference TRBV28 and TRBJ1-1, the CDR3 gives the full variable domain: DVKVTQSSRYLVKRTGEKVFLECVQDMDHENMFWYRQDPGLGLRLIYFSYDVKMKEKGDIPEGYSVSREKKERFSLILESASTNQTSMYLCASSLGQWNTEAFFGQGTRLTVV.

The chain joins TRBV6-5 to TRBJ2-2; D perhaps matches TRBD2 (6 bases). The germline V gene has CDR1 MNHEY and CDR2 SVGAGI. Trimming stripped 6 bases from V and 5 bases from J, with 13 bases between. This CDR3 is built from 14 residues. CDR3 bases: TGTGCCAGCAGCCAGGTGGGAGGAACCGGGGAGCTGTTTTTT. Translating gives CASSQVGGTGELFF.

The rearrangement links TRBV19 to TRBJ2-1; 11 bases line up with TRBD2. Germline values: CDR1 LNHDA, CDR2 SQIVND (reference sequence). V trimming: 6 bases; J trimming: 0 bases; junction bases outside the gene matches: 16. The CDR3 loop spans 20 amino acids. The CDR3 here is CASSIPSGGSRLFSYNEQFF. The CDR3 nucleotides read TGTGCCAGTAGCATCCCTAGCGGGGGGTCACGCCTATTCTCCTACAATGAGCAGTTCTTC.

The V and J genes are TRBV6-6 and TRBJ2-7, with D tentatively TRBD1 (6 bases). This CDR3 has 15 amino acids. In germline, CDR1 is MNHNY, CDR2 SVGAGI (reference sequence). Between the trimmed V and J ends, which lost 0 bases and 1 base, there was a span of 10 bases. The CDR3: CASSYSSGTSYEQYF. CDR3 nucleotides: TGTGCCAGCAGTTACTCGTCGGGGACATCCTACGAGCAGTACTTC.

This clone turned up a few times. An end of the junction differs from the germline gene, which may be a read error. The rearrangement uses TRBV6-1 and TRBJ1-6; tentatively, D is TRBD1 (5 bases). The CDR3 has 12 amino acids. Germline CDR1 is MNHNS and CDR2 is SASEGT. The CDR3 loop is CASSDLGHASLF. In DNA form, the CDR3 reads TGTGCCAGCAGTGATCTCGGACATGCCAGCCTATTT.

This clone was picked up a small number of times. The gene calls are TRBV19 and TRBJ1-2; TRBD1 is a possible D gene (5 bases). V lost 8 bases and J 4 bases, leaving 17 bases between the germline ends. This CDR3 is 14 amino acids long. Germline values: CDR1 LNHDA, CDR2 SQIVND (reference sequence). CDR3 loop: CASRGGRKVYGYTF. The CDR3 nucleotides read TGTGCCAGTCGGGGGGGGAGAAAAGTCTATGGCTACACCTTC.

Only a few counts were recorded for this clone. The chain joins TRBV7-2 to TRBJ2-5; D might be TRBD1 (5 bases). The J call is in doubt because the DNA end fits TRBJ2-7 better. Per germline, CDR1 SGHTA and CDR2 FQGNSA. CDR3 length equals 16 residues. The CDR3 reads CASSLSPRAGSYEQYF. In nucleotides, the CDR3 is TGTGCCAGCAGCTTATCACCCCGAGCAGGGTCCTACGAGCAGTACTTC.

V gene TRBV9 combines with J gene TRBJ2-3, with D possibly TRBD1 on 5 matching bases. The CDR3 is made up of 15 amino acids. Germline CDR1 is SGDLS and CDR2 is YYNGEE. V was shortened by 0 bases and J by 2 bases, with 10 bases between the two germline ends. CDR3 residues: CASSVEGEITDTQYF. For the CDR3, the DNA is TGTGCCAGCAGCGTAGAAGGGGAAATCACAGATACGCAGTATTTT. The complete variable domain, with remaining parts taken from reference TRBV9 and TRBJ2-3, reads DSGVTQTPKHLITATGQRVTLRCSPRSGDLSVYWYQQSLDQGLQFLIQYYNGEERAKGNILERFSAQQFPDLHSELNLSSLELGDSALYFCASSVEGEITDTQYFGPGTRLTVL.

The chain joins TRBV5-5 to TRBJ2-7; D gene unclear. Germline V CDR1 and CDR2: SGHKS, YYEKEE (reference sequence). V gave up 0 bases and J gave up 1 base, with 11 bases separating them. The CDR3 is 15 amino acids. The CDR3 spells CASSLAYSRSYEQYF. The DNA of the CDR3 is TGTGCCAGCAGCTTGGCCTATTCACGATCCTACGAGCAGTACTTC.

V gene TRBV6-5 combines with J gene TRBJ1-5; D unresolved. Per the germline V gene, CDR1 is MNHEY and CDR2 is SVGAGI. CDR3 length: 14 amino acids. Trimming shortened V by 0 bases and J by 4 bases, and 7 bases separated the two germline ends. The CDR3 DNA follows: TGTGCCAGCAGTTACTCTCGGGGTAATCAGCCCCAGCATTTT. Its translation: CASSYSRGNQPQHF.

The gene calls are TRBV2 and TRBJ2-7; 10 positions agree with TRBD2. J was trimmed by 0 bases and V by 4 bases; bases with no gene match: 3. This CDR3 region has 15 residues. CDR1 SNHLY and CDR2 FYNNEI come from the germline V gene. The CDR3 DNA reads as TGTGCCAGCAGTGTAGGACTAGCGGCCTCCTACGAGCAGTACTTC. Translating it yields CASSVGLAASYEQYF.

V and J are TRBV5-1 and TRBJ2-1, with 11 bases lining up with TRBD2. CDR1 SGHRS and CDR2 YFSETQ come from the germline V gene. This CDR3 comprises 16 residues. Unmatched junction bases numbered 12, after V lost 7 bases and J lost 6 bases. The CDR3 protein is CASSSTGLAELNEQFF. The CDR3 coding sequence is TGCGCCAGCTCTTCTACGGGACTAGCGGAGCTCAATGAGCAGTTCTTC.

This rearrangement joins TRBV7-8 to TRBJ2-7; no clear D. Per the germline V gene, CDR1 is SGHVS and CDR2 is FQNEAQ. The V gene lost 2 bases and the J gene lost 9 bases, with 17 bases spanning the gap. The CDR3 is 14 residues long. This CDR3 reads CASSLSLVPTRQYF. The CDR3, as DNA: TGTGCCAGCAGCTTAAGTCTCGTCCCTACGAGGCAGTACTTC. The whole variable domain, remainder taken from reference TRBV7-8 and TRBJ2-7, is GAGVSQSPRYKVAKRGQDVALRCDPISGHVSLFWYQQALGQGPEFLTYFQNEAQLDKSGLPSDRFFAERPEGSVSTLKIQRTQQEDSAVYLCASSLSLVPTRQYFGPGTRLTVT.

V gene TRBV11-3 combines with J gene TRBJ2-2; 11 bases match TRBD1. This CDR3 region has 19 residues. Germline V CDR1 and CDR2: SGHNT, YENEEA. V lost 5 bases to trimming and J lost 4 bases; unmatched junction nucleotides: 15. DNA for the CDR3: TGTGCCAGCAGCAAAAATCAGTGGGGGGGACAGGGGGTCACCGGGGAGCTGTTTTTT. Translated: CASSKNQWGGQGVTGELFF. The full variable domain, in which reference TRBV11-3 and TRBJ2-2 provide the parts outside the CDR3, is EAGVVQSPRYKIIEKKQPVAFWCNPISGHNTLYWYLQNLGQGPELLIRYENEEAVDDSQLPKDRFSAERLKGVDSTLKIQPAELGDSAVYLCASSKNQWGGQGVTGELFFGEGSRLTVL.

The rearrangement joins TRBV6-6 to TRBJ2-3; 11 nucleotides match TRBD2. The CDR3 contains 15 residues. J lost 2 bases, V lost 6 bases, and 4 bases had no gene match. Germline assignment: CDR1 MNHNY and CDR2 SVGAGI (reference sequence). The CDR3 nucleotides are TGTGCCAGCAGACCGACTAGCGGGATCACAGATACGCAGTATTTT. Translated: CASRPTSGITDTQYF.

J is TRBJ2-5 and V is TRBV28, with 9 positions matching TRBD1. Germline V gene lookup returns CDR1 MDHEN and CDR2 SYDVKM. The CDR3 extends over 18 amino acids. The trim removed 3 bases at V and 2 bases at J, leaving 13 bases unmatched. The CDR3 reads CASSFSWRDRDPQETQYF. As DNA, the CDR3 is TGTGCCAGCAGTTTTAGTTGGAGGGACAGGGATCCACAAGAGACCCAGTACTTC.

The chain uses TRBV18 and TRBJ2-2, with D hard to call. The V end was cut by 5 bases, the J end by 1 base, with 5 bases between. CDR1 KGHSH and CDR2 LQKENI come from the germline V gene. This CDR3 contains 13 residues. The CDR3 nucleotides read TGTGCCAGCTCAACAGTGAACACCGGGGAGCTGTTTTTT. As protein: CASSTVNTGELFF.

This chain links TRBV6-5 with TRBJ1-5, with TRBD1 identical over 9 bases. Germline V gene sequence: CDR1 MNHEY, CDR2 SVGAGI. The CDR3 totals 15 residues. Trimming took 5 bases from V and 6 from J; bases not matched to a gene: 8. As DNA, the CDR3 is TGTGCCAGCAGTGGGGGACAGGGAGGTTCTCAGCCCCAGCATTTT. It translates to CASSGGQGGSQPQHF.

CDR3 amino acids: CASSQFTGDYEQYF. CDR3 bases: TGCGCCAGCAGCCAATTTACAGGGGACTACGAGCAGTACTTC. V gene TRBV4-3 combines with J gene TRBJ2-7, with 7 bases that match TRBD1. J was trimmed by 3 bases and V by 2 bases; bases with no gene match: 4. CDR1 and CDR2 from the germline V gene are LGHNA and YSLEER. The CDR3 length is 14 residues.

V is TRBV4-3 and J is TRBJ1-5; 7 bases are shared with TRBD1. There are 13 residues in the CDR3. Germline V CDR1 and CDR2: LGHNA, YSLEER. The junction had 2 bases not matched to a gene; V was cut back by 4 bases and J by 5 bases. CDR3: CASSRQGHQPQHF. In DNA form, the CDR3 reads TGCGCCAGCAGCCGACAGGGCCATCAGCCCCAGCATTTT.

The CDR3 protein is CASSGPPAGGYTF. The CDR3 DNA reads as TGTGCCAGCAGTGGGCCTCCAGCAGGTGGCTACACCTTC. The chain uses TRBV28 and TRBJ1-2, with D hard to call. CDR1 is MDHEN and CDR2 is SYDVKM in the germline V gene. Trimming stripped 5 bases from V and 7 bases from J, with 14 bases between. This CDR3 contains 13 residues.

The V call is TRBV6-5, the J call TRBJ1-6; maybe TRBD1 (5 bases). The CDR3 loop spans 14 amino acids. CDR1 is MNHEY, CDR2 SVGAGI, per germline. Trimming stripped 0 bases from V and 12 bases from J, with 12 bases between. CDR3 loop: CASSYSGAERPLHF. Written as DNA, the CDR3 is TGTGCCAGCAGTTACTCAGGGGCCGAGAGACCCCTCCACTTT.

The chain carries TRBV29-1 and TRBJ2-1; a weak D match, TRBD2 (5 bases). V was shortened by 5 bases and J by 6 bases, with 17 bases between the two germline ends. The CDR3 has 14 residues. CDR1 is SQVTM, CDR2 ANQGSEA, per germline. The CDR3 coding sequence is TGCAGCGTTCGGGATATTTTTGTGCGCAATGAGCAGTTCTTC. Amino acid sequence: CSVRDIFVRNEQFF.